This T cell receptor beta chain was profiled in a study of a mutant IDH1 vaccine in newly diagnosed glioma. At the level of the study: Mean patient age was roughly 43 years; approximately 62% were male and around 38% female.

Time point described: week 11, during vaccination. Alongside topical imiquimod, each dose of vaccine comprised 300 ug of mutant IDH1 20-mer peptide. In germline, CDR1 is LNHDA, CDR2 SQIVND (reference sequence). The CDR3 is made up of 14 amino acids. Trimming took 3 bases from V and 6 from J, leaving 12 bases between them. In regard to this clone: Its target is not known.

Libraries were prepared by immunoSEQ multiplex PCR; TCRdb keeps only in-frame clonotypes and omits some of them. The sample lists around 31,000 clones; roughly 89% were seen once. This sequence originates from a man between 18 and 29 years old with glioma. The sequenced sample was PBMCs, obtained from a glioma patient whose treatment included an IDH1 peptide vaccine. The V gene is TRBV19, the J gene TRBJ1-5, with TRBD1 as a possible D gene (5 bases). The CDR3 here is CASSIMGQGQPQHF. The CDR3, as DNA: TGTGCCAGTAGTATTATGGGGCAGGGTCAGCCCCAGCATTTT.